These 26 T cell receptor beta chains share one sample of origin, sequenced in a study of neoadjuvant nivolumab and ipilimumab in lung cancer. Repertoires were generated with immunoSEQ multiplex PCR, while TCRdb's copy carries only in-frame clones and drops some. The table has roughly 45,000 clones, roughly 89% seen once. This sample comprised blood, obtained before neoadjuvant nivolumab, alone or with ipilimumab. The receptors derive from an adult with non-small cell lung cancer. Some clones in this sample may be carry-over from other donors' samples.

The chain has TRBV7-6 and TRBJ2-7, with 8 positions matching TRBD1. Per germline, CDR1 SGHVS and CDR2 FNYEAQ. The V gene end was trimmed by 5 bases and the J gene end by 4 bases; junction bases not matched to a gene: 10. The CDR3 has 15 residues. The CDR3 DNA reads as TGTGCCAGCAGCGCAGAATCAGGGGGCGTTTACGAGCAGTACTTC. It translates to CASSAESGGVYEQYF.

CDR3 residues: CASVGLAGADTQYF. The CDR3 bases are TGTGCCAGCGTGGGACTAGCAGGCGCAGATACGCAGTATTTT. J is TRBJ2-3 and V is TRBV2, with 9 positions matching TRBD2. V lost 8 bases and J lost 4; bases outside the gene matches: 7. Germline lookup yields CDR1 SNHLY and CDR2 FYNNEI. The CDR3 is 14 amino acids.

The chain employs TRBV2 and TRBJ2-3; a weak D match, TRBD2 (6 bases). The CDR3 covers 14 residues. V dropped 3 bases and J dropped 5 bases, with 12 bases sitting between them. Germline lookup yields CDR1 SNHLY and CDR2 FYNNEI. The DNA for the CDR3 is TGTGCCAGCAGTGAGACGGCGGGGAGAGATACGCAGTATTTT. Protein product: CASSETAGRDTQYF.

The genes are TRBV9 and TRBJ1-5; D not certain. This CDR3 contains 15 residues. The germline V gene encodes CDR1 SGDLS and CDR2 YYNGEE. Trimming took off 0 bases at V and 0 bases at J, with 7 bases between the two ends. Written as DNA, the CDR3 is TGTGCCAGCAGCGTAGATGGGTTTAGCAATCAGCCCCAGCATTTT. Protein: CASSVDGFSNQPQHF. Variable domain in full (rest from reference TRBV9 and TRBJ1-5): DSGVTQTPKHLITATGQRVTLRCSPRSGDLSVYWYQQSLDQGLQFLIQYYNGEERAKGNILERFSAQQFPDLHSELNLSSLELGDSALYFCASSVDGFSNQPQHFGDGTRLSIL.

The chain employs TRBV7-9 and TRBJ2-7; maybe TRBD1 (6 bases). The length of the CDR3 is 13 residues. Deletions cut 5 bases from V and 1 base from J, with 9 bases between. Germline V lookup: CDR1 SEHNR, CDR2 FQNEAQ (reference sequence). In DNA, the CDR3 is TGTGCCAGCAGCATTACAGGGTCCTACGAGCAGTACTTC. Translating gives CASSITGSYEQYF.

DNA of the CDR3: TGTGCCAGTAGTATAGATTGGCACAGGGCCTTCAACTATGGCTACACCTTC. This codes for CASSIDWHRAFNYGYTF. The chain uses TRBV19 and TRBJ1-2; possible D gene TRBD1, 6 bases. This CDR3 has 17 amino acids. Trimming left V 0 bases short and J 2 bases short, with 16 bases between. CDR1 and CDR2 from the germline V gene are LNHDA and SQIVND (reference sequence).

This chain links TRBV18 with TRBJ1-5; no clear D gene. This CDR3 contains 14 residues. The germline V and J ends were trimmed by 3 bases and 9 bases, with 15 bases remaining between them. Germline lookup yields CDR1 KGHSH and CDR2 LQKENI. In DNA form, the CDR3 reads TGTGCCAGCTCACCGGGAGCCAGCAGTCCGCCCCAGCATTTT. Translated: CASSPGASSPPQHF.

The V and J genes are TRBV9 and TRBJ1-1; D is ambiguous. Germline CDR1 and CDR2: SGDLS and YYNGEE. Between the trimmed V and J ends, which lost 0 bases and 3 bases, there was a span of 12 bases. The CDR3 spans 15 residues. CDR3 residues: CASSVEVADYTEAFF. In DNA form, the CDR3 reads TGTGCCAGCAGCGTAGAAGTGGCAGATTACACTGAAGCTTTCTTT. Based on the CDR3 plus reference TRBV9 and TRBJ1-1, the full variable domain is DSGVTQTPKHLITATGQRVTLRCSPRSGDLSVYWYQQSLDQGLQFLIQYYNGEERAKGNILERFSAQQFPDLHSELNLSSLELGDSALYFCASSVEVADYTEAFFGQGTRLTVV.

The chain combines TRBV7-2 with TRBJ2-2; tentative D call: TRBD2 (6 bases). V lost 4 bases, J lost 7 bases, and 13 bases lay in between. The V gene's germline CDR1 is SGHTA and CDR2 FQGNSA. This CDR3 is 14 amino acids long. The CDR3 DNA follows: TGTGCCAGCAGCTCGGGCGGGACGGGCGGGGAGCTGTTTTTT. As protein: CASSSGGTGGELFF.

This clone was detected once. The chain recombines TRBV5-8 with TRBJ2-1; unclear D gene. Germline V gives CDR1 SGHTS, CDR2 YDEGEE. The CDR3 runs 13 residues. Trimming removed 4 bases from V and 4 bases from J, with 9 bases in between. The CDR3 nucleotides are TGTGCCAGCAGCACAAAGGGTTACAATGAGCAGTTCTTC. It encodes CASSTKGYNEQFF.

This clone was counted between two and nine times. The rearrangement joins TRBV5-8 to TRBJ1-2, with 10 bases that match TRBD1. This CDR3 comprises 13 residues. With V trimmed by 7 bases and J by 3 bases, 3 bases remained unmatched. The germline V gene has CDR1 SGHTS and CDR2 YDEGEE. The CDR3, as DNA: TGTGCCAGCCGGACAGGGGGTGACTATGGCTACACCTTC. Translating it yields CASRTGGDYGYTF.

The genes are TRBV15 and TRBJ1-5; D is ambiguous. CDR3 length: 14 amino acids. Looked up from germline, CDR1 is LNHNV and CDR2 is YYDKDF (reference sequence). V was pared by 0 bases and J by 8 bases, with 11 bases between. The CDR3 reads CATSRDRAEEPQHF. The CDR3, as DNA: TGTGCCACCAGCAGAGATCGAGCAGAAGAGCCCCAGCATTTT.

The V and J genes are TRBV6-5 and TRBJ2-7, with TRBD2 matching over 7 bases. Trimming took 5 bases from V and 0 from J; bases not matched to a gene: 4. Looked up from germline, CDR1 is MNHEY and CDR2 is SVGAGI. This CDR3 spans 14 amino acids. This chain's CDR3 is CASSPRGDSYEQYF. CDR3 in DNA: TGTGCCAGCAGTCCTCGGGGGGACTCCTACGAGCAGTACTTC.

The genes are TRBV10-3 and TRBJ1-1; TRBD1 is a possible D gene (5 bases). With 8 bases removed from V and 3 bases from J, the gap between germline ends came to 13 bases. This CDR3 has 13 residues. Looked up from germline, CDR1 is ENHRY and CDR2 is SYGVKD. The CDR3 coding sequence is TGTGCCATCGCAGGGAAGTCGGACACTGAAGCTTTCTTT. Its translation: CAIAGKSDTEAFF.

In its sample, this clone was seen once. The chain recombines TRBV18 with TRBJ2-7; D unclear. This CDR3 is built from 14 residues. Looked up from germline, CDR1 is KGHSH and CDR2 is LQKENI. Trimming removed 5 bases at V and 0 bases at J, with 11 bases between. The CDR3 protein is CASSKTASSYEQYF. The CDR3, as DNA: TGTGCCAGCTCAAAAACAGCTAGCTCCTACGAGCAGTACTTC. The variable domain in full, completed from reference TRBV18 and TRBJ2-7, reads NAGVMQNPRHLVRRRGQEARLRCSPMKGHSHVYWYRQLPEEGLKFMVYLQKENIIDESGMPKERFSAEFPKEGPSILRIQQVVRGDSAAYFCASSKTASSYEQYFGPGTRLTVT.

The chain carries TRBV11-2 and TRBJ2-7; weak D call: TRBD2 (7 bases). Trimming cost V 2 bases and J 1 base, with 18 bases left between them. This CDR3 comprises 17 residues. Germline values: CDR1 SGHAT, CDR2 FQNNGV. In DNA form, the CDR3 reads TGTGCCAGCAGCTTAACGGGGAGGGGGGTAGGGTCCTACGAGCAGTACTTC. It specifies CASSLTGRGVGSYEQYF.

J is TRBJ2-4 and V is TRBV11-1; D may match TRBD1 or TRBD2 (5 bases each). Germline V gene data show CDR1 as SGHAT and CDR2 as FQDESV (reference sequence). V lost 2 bases and J lost 3, with 11 bases in between. The CDR3 consists of 15 residues. The CDR3 coding sequence is TGTGCCAGCAGCTTAACAGTGGGGGACAAAAACATTCAGTACTTC. Its translation: CASSLTVGDKNIQYF.

The chain carries TRBV19 and TRBJ1-5; TRBD1 agrees at 8 bases. Germline-derived CDR1 and CDR2 are LNHDA and SQIVND (reference sequence). Unmatched junction bases numbered 12, after V lost 6 bases and J lost 2 bases. The CDR3 totals 17 residues. CDR3 sequence reads: CASSWDRSPKGNQPQHF. The CDR3 DNA follows: TGTGCCAGTAGCTGGGACAGGTCACCTAAGGGCAATCAGCCCCAGCATTTT.

This clone came up once. The genes are TRBV29-1 and TRBJ1-2; TRBD1 is a possible D gene (6 bases). The CDR3 is 13 amino acids. CDR1 is SQVTM and CDR2 is ANQGSEA in the germline V gene. The V and J ends lost 4 bases and 3 bases respectively, with 12 bases between them. CDR3: CSVGSGGDYGYTF. In nucleotides, the CDR3 is TGCAGCGTTGGGTCCGGGGGCGACTATGGCTACACCTTC.

This chain joins TRBV27 and TRBJ2-6; D might be TRBD1 or TRBD2, each matching 5 bases. CDR3 length equals 17 residues. Germline V lookup: CDR1 MNHEY, CDR2 SMNVEV (reference sequence). Trimming removed 5 bases at V and 0 bases at J, with 14 bases between. The CDR3 spells CASSVRDVGSGANVLTF. As DNA, the CDR3 is TGTGCCAGCAGTGTCCGGGACGTCGGCTCTGGGGCCAACGTCCTGACTTTC. The whole variable domain, filled in from reference TRBV27 and TRBJ2-6, reads EAQVTQNPRYLITVTGKKLTVTCSQNMNHEYMSWYRQDPGLGLRQIYYSMNVEVTDKGDVPEGYKVSRKEKRNFPLILESPSPNQTSLYFCASSVRDVGSGANVLTFGAGSRLTVL.

The V gene is TRBV6-5, the J gene TRBJ1-1, with unresolved D. V lost 5 bases and J 5 bases, leaving 15 bases between the germline ends. The germline CDR1 and CDR2 sequences are MNHEY and SVGAGI. This CDR3 has 14 residues. The CDR3 is CASSLSLGPTEAFF. The DNA of the CDR3 is TGTGCCAGCAGTCTTTCCCTTGGGCCTACTGAAGCTTTCTTT.

The rearrangement links TRBV5-1 to TRBJ2-7; no clear D. The CDR3 has 13 amino acids. V was shortened by 5 bases and J by 5 bases, with 14 bases between the two germline ends. Per germline, CDR1 SGHRS and CDR2 YFSETQ. The CDR3 spells CASRTPFLDEQYF. CDR3 in DNA: TGCGCCAGCAGGACTCCCTTCCTGGACGAGCAGTACTTC.

In its sample, this clone was seen once. The V gene is TRBV9, the J gene TRBJ1-4; TRBD1 agrees at 8 bases. With V trimmed by 4 bases and J by 7 bases, 9 bases remained unmatched. Germline V lookup: CDR1 SGDLS, CDR2 YYNGEE. CDR3 length: 15 amino acids. The chain's CDR3 is CASSTTGDGREKLFF. For the CDR3, the DNA is TGTGCCAGCAGCACGACAGGGGACGGGCGTGAAAAACTGTTTTTT.

The CDR3: CASSYSTGPGTEAFF. The CDR3 DNA reads TGTGCCAGCAGTTACTCGACGGGGCCGGGCACTGAAGCTTTCTTT. The rearrangement links TRBV6-6 to TRBJ1-1; D is perhaps TRBD1 (5 bases). CDR3 size: 15 residues. The germline V gene encodes CDR1 MNHNY and CDR2 SVGAGI (reference sequence). Trimming shortened V by 0 bases and J by 4 bases, and 12 bases separated the two germline ends.

This chain links TRBV7-9 with TRBJ2-5; no definite D call. This CDR3 contains 11 residues. Trimming left V 6 bases short and J 2 bases short, with 4 bases between. Germline V gene sequence: CDR1 SEHNR, CDR2 FQNEAQ (reference sequence). For the CDR3, the DNA is TGTGCCAGCAGGGGACAAGAGACCCAGTACTTC. The encoded protein is CASRGQETQYF.

CDR3: CASSSHWTPMNTEAFF. The CDR3 DNA sequence: TGTGCCAGCAGTTCACATTGGACACCTATGAACACTGAAGCTTTCTTT. The chain has TRBV6-5 and TRBJ1-1, with a possible D match to TRBD1 (5 bases). This CDR3 is 16 amino acids long. V lost 4 bases, J lost 0 bases, and 15 bases lay in between. Germline V gene lookup returns CDR1 MNHEY and CDR2 SVGAGI.